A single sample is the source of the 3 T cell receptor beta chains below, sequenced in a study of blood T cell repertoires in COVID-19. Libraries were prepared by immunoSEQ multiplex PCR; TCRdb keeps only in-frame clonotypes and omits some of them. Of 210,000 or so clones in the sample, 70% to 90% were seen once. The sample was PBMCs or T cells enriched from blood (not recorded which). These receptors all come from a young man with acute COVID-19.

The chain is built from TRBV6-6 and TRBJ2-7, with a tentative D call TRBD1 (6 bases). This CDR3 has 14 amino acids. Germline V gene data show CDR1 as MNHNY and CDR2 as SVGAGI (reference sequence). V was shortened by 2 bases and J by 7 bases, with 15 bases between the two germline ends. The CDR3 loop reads CASSYGPGVNEQYF. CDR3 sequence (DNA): TGTGCCAGCAGTTACGGGCCAGGGGTGAATGAGCAGTACTTC.

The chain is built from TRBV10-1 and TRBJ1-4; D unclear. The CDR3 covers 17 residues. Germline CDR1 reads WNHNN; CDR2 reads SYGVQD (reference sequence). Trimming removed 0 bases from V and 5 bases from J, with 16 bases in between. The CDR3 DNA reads TGCGCCAGCAGTGAGTCGCCTAATTTAAAGTTCAATGAAAAACTGTTTTTT. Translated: CASSESPNLKFNEKLFF.

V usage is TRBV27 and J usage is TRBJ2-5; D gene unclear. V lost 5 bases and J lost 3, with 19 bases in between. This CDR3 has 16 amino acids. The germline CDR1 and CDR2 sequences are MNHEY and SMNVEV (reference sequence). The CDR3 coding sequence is TGTGCCAGCAGTCCATACTTTATAGACAATGAAGAGACCCAGTACTTC. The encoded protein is CASSPYFIDNEETQYF.